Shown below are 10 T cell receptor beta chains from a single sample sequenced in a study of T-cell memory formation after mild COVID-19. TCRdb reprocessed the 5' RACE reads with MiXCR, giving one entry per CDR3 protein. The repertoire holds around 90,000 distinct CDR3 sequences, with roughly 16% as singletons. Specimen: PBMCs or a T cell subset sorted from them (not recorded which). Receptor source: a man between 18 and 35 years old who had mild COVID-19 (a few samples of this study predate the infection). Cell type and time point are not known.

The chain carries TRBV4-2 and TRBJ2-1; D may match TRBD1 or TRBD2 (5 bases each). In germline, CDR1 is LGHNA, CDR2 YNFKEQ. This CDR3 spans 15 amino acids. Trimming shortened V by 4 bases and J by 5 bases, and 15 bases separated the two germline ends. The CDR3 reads CASSPAGLGHNEQFF. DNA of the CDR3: TGTGCCAGCAGCCCCGCGGGCTTGGGGCACAATGAGCAGTTCTTC.

CDR3: CSALERAGRVNTEAFF. The CDR3 DNA follows: TGCAGTGCCCTAGAGCGAGCGGGGAGGGTAAACACTGAAGCTTTCTTT. This rearrangement joins TRBV20-1 to TRBJ1-1, with D unclear. The CDR3 sequence is 16 residues long. Germline V gives CDR1 DFQATT, CDR2 SNEGSKA (reference sequence). Trimming pared 6 bases from V and 2 bases from J, leaving 22 bases between.

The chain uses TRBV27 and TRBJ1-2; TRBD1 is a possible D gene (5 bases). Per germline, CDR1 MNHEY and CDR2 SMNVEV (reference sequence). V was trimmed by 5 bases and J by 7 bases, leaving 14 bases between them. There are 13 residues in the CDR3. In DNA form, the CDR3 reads TGTGCCAGCAGTCCCACGGGGGGGGGTGGCTACACCTTC. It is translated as CASSPTGGGGYTF.

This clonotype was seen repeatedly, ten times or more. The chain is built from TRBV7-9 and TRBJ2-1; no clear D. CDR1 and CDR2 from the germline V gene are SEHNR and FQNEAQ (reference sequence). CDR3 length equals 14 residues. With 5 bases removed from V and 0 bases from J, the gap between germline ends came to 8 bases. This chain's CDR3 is CASSDQSSYNEQFF. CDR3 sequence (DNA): TGTGCCAGCAGCGACCAAAGCTCCTACAATGAGCAGTTCTTC.

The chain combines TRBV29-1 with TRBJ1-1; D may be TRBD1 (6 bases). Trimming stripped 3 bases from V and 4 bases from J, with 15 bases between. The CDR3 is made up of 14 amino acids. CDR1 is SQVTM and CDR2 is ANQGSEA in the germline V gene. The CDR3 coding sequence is TGCAGCGTTGAGCCCCAGGGGAGCCTCACTGAAGCTTTCTTT. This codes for CSVEPQGSLTEAFF.

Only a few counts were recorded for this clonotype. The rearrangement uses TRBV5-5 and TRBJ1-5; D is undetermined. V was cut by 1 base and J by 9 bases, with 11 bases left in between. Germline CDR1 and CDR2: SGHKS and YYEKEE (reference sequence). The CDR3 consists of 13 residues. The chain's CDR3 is CASSLLTSAPQHF. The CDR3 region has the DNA TGTGCCAGCAGCTTGTTGACCTCCGCGCCCCAGCATTTT. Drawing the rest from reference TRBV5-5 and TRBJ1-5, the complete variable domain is DAGVTQSPTHLIKTRGQQVTLRCSPISGHKSVSWYQQVLGQGPQFIFQYYEKEERGRGNFPDRFSARQFPNYSSELNVNALLLGDSALYLCASSLLTSAPQHFGDGTRLSIL.

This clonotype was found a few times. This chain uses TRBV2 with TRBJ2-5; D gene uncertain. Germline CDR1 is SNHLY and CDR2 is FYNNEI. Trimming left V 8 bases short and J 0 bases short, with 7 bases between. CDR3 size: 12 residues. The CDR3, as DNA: TGTGCCAGCGAACTGTACCAAGAGACCCAGTACTTC. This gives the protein CASELYQETQYF.

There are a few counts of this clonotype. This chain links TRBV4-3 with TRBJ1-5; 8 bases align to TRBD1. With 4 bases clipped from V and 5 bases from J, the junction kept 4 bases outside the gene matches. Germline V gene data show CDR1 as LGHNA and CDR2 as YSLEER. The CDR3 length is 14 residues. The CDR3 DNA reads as TGCGCCAGCAGCCGGGGGACAGGAGATCAGCCCCAGCATTTT. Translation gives CASSRGTGDQPQHF.

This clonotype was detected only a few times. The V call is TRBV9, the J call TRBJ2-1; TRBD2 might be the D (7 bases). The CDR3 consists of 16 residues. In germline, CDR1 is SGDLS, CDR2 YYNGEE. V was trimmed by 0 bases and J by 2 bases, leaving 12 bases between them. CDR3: CASSVGRGPTYNEQFF. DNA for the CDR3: TGTGCCAGCAGCGTAGGGCGGGGGCCGACCTACAATGAGCAGTTCTTC.

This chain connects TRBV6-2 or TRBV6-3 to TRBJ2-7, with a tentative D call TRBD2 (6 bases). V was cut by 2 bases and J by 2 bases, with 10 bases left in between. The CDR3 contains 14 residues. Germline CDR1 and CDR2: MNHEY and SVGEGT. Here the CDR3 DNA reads TGTGCCAGCAGTTACGCGGGGCCTGCCTACGAGCAGTACTTC. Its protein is CASSYAGPAYEQYF.